These T cell receptor beta chains were read from a single sample in a study of blood T cell repertoires in COVID-19. Clones were read by immunoSEQ multiplex PCR, and TCRdb kept only the in-frame ones, dropping some. The sample has 250,000 to 300,000 clones; 85% to 90% are singletons. Sample: PBMCs or T cells enriched from blood (not recorded which). Every receptor here comes from a man in his late teens or twenties who had recovered from COVID-19. Both conserved end residues are part of each CDR3. The D gene is left open where the match is weak.

v_gene: TRBV11-3; d_gene: -; CDR3aa: CASSFPEGRSSGANVLTF
v_gene: TRBV30; d_gene: TRBD1; CDR3aa: CAWNPQGARGEAFF
v_gene: TRBV20-1; d_gene: -; CDR3aa: CSARASEEAFF
v_gene: TRBV3-1/TRBV3-2; d_gene: -; CDR3aa: CASSQGGGVGTEAFF
v_gene: TRBV21-1; d_gene: -; CDR3aa: CASSKVGRPSGSYEQYF
v_gene: TRBV14; d_gene: TRBD1; CDR3aa: CASSLLSGRGLTEAFF
v_gene: TRBV5-1; d_gene: TRBD2; CDR3aa: CASSFTSGSSYEQYF
v_gene: TRBV10-2; d_gene: TRBD2; CDR3aa: CASRDRLAVQDTQYF
v_gene: TRBV4-2; d_gene: TRBD1; CDR3aa: CASSQLDRVAYGYTF
v_gene: TRBV3-1/TRBV3-2; d_gene: -; CDR3aa: CASSQDPGVSYEQYF
v_gene: TRBV15; d_gene: -; CDR3aa: CATSRERTVVKGYTF
v_gene: TRBV5-6; d_gene: -; CDR3aa: CASSLVTLLGDEQFF
v_gene: TRBV28; d_gene: -; CDR3aa: CASRDTGSAIYF
v_gene: TRBV3-1/TRBV3-2; d_gene: TRBD2; CDR3aa: CASSFYLGGFSSYNEQFF
v_gene: TRBV11-2; d_gene: -; CDR3aa: CASRHLRAGTGGELFF
v_gene: TRBV4-1; d_gene: -; CDR3aa: CASSQGQYYGYTF
v_gene: TRBV6-1; d_gene: -; CDR3aa: CASSDLDSRYEQYF
v_gene: TRBV28; d_gene: TRBD2; CDR3aa: CASTLAGTNEQFF